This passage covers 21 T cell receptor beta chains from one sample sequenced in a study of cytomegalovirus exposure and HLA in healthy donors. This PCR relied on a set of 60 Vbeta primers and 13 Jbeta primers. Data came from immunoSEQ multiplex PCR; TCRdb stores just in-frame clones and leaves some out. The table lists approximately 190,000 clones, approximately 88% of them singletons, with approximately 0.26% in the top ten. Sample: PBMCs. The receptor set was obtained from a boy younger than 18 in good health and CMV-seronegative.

CDR3 bases: TGTGCCAGCCGGGGGACCGAGAGCTCTGGAAACACCATATATTTT. This sequence encodes CASRGTESSGNTIYF. The J gene is TRBJ1-3, the V gene TRBV9; perhaps TRBD1 as D (5 bases). V was shortened by 7 bases and J by 0 bases, with 14 bases between the two germline ends. Germline values: CDR1 SGDLS, CDR2 YYNGEE. This CDR3 region has 15 residues. The whole variable domain, filled in from reference TRBV9 and TRBJ1-3, reads DSGVTQTPKHLITATGQRVTLRCSPRSGDLSVYWYQQSLDQGLQFLIQYYNGEERAKGNILERFSAQQFPDLHSELNLSSLELGDSALYFCASRGTESSGNTIYFGEGSWLTVV.

The CDR3 coding sequence is TGTGCCAGCAGTTCAGGACAAGCTTACAATGAGCAGTTCTTC. Translated: CASSSGQAYNEQFF. The gene calls are TRBV27 and TRBJ2-1; D might be TRBD1 (5 bases). CDR1 is MNHEY and CDR2 is SMNVEV in the germline V gene (reference sequence). The CDR3 loop spans 14 amino acids. Trimming stripped 4 bases from V and 4 bases from J, with 11 bases between.

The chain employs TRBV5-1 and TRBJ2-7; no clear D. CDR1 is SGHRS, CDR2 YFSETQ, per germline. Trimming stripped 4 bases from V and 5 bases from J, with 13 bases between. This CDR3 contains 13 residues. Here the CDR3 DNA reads TGCGCCAGCAGCAGCCCTCTTGTCCACGAGCAGTACTTC. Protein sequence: CASSSPLVHEQYF.

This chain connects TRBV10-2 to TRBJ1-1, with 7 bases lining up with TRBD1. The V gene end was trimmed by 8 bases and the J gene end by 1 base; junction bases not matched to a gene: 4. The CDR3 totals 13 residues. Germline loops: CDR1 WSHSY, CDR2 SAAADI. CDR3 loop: CASSGGANTEAFF. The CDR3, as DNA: TGCGCCAGCTCAGGGGGTGCGAACACTGAAGCTTTCTTT.

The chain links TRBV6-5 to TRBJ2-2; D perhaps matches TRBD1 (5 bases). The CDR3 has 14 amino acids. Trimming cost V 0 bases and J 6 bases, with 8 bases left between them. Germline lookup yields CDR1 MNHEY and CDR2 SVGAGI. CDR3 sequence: CASSYSGVAGELFF. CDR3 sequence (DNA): TGTGCCAGCAGTTACTCAGGGGTGGCCGGGGAGCTGTTTTTT.

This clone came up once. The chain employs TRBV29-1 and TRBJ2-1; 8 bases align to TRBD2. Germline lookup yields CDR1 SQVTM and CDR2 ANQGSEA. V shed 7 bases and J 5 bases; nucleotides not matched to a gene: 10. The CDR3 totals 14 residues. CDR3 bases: TGCAGCGCCTACGGGACTAGTTTAAACAATGAGCAGTTCTTC. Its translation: CSAYGTSLNNEQFF.

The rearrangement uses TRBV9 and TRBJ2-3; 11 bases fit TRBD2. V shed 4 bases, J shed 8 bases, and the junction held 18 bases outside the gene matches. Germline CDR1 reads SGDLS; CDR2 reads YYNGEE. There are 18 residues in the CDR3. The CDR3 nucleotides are TGTGCCAGCAGCCCTGGCGGTAATAGCGGGGGGGGAAGTGGTACGCAGTATTTT. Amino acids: CASSPGGNSGGGSGTQYF.

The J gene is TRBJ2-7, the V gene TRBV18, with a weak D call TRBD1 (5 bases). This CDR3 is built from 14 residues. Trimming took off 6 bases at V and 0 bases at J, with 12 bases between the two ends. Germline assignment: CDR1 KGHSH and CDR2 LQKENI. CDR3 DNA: TGTGCCAGCTCTCCTGTGGACAACTCCTACGAGCAGTACTTC. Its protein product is CASSPVDNSYEQYF. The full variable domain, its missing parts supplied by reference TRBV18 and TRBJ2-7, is NAGVMQNPRHLVRRRGQEARLRCSPMKGHSHVYWYRQLPEEGLKFMVYLQKENIIDESGMPKERFSAEFPKEGPSILRIQQVVRGDSAAYFCASSPVDNSYEQYFGPGTRLTVT.

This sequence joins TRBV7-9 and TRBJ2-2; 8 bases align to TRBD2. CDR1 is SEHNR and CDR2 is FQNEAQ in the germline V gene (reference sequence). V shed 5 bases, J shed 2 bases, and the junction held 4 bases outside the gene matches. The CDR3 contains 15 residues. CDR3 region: CASSKLAANTGELFF. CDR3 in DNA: TGTGCCAGCAGCAAACTAGCGGCTAACACCGGGGAGCTGTTTTTT.

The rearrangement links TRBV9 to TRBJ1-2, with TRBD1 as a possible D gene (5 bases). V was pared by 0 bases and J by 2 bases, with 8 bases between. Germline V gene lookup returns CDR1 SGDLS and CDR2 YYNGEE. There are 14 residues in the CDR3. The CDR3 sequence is CASSVGGPNYGYTF. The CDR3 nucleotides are TGTGCCAGCAGCGTAGGGGGCCCGAACTATGGCTACACCTTC.

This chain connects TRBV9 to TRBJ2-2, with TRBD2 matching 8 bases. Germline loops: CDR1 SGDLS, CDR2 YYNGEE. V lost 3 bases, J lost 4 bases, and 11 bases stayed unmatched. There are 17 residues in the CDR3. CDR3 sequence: CASSEYPGGRRTGELFF. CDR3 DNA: TGTGCCAGCAGCGAGTACCCGGGGGGGCGGCGCACCGGGGAGCTGTTTTTT.

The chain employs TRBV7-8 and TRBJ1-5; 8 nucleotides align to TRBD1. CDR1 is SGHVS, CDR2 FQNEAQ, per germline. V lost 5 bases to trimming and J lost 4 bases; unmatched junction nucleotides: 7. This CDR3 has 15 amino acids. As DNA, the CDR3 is TGTGCCAGCAGCCGACGAACAGGGGGAAATCAGCCCCAGCATTTT. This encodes CASSRRTGGNQPQHF.

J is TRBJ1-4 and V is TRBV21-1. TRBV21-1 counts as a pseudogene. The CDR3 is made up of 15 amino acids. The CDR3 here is CASSKEPRGGEKLFF. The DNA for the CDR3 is TGTGCCAGCAGCAAAGAACCTCGGGGGGGTGAAAAACTGTTTTTT.

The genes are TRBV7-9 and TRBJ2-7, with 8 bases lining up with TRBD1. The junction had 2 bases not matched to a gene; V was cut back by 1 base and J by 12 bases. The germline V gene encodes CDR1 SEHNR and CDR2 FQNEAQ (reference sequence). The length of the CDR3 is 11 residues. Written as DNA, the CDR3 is TGTGCCAGCAGCTTAGGACAGGGGATGTACTTC. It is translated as CASSLGQGMYF.

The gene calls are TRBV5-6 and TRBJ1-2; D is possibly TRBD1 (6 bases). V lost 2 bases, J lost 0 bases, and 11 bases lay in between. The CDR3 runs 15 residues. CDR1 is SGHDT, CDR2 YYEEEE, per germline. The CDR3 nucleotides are TGTGCCAGCAGCTTTAGGTGGACAGCTAACTATGGCTACACCTTC. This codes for CASSFRWTANYGYTF.

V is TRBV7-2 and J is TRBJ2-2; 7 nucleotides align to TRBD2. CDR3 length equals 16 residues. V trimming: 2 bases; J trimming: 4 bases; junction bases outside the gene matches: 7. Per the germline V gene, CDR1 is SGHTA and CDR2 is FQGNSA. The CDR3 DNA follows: TGTGCCAGCAGCTTACGACTAGCCTCGGGCACCGGGGAGCTGTTTTTT. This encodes CASSLRLASGTGELFF.

This CDR3 reads CASSFDGEPQHF. CDR3 nucleotides: TGTGCCAGCAGCTTCGATGGAGAGCCCCAGCATTTT. The chain carries TRBV7-9 and TRBJ1-5; no reliable D call. Germline V gene data show CDR1 as SEHNR and CDR2 as FQNEAQ (reference sequence). CDR3 length: 12 residues. Trimming pared 3 bases from V and 8 bases from J, leaving 8 bases between.

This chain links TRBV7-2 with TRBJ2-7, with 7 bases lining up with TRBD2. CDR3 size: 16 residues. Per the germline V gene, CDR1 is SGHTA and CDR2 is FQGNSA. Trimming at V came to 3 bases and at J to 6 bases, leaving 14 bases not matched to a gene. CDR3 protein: CASSFNAFGAGREQYF. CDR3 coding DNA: TGTGCCAGCAGCTTTAATGCTTTCGGAGCGGGACGCGAGCAGTACTTC.

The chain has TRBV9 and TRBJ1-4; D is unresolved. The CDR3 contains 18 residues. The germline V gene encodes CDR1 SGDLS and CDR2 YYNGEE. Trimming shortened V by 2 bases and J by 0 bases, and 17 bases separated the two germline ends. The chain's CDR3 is CASSVTGSISATNEKLFF. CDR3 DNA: TGTGCCAGCAGCGTCACCGGGAGCATCAGTGCAACTAATGAAAAACTGTTTTTT.

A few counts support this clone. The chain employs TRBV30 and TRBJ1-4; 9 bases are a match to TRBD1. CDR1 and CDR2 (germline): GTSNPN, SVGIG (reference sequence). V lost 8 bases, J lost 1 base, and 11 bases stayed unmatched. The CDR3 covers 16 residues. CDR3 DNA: TGTGCCGGATCCCGGACAGGGGTGGGAACTAATGAAAAACTGTTTTTT. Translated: CAGSRTGVGTNEKLFF.

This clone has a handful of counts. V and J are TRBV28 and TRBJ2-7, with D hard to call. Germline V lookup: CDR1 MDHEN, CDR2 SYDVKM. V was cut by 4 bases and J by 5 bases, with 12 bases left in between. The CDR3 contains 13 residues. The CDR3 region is CASSSNFPNEQYF. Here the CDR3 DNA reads TGTGCCAGCAGTTCAAACTTTCCCAACGAGCAGTACTTC.